What follows are 27 T cell receptor beta chains derived from one specimen sequenced in a study of pediatric ulcerative colitis. During colonoscopy, one to two rectal pinch biopsies were collected. TCRdb's table, derived via immunoSEQ multiplex PCR, lists solely in-frame clones and lacks some. The data show over 30,000 clones, with about 81% seen just once and 1.1% held by the top ten. The source material was gut tissue. The receptors originated from a boy aged 10-17 years with mild ulcerative colitis.

J is TRBJ1-1 and V is TRBV2; D might be TRBD1 (5 bases). This CDR3 contains 13 residues. Germline V gene sequence: CDR1 SNHLY, CDR2 FYNNEI. Between the trimmed V and J ends, which lost 6 bases and 1 base, there was a span of 9 bases. CDR3 nucleotide sequence: TGTGCCAGCAGAGGGGAATCGAACACTGAAGCTTTCTTT. Protein sequence: CASRGESNTEAFF.

This chain connects TRBV4-2 to TRBJ1-2; D gene ambiguous. The germline V gene encodes CDR1 LGHNA and CDR2 YNFKEQ. The CDR3 runs 15 residues. V was shortened by 4 bases and J by 3 bases, with 15 bases between the two germline ends. CDR3 DNA: TGTGCCAGCAGCCTTTCTCGGACCCGAGACTATGGCTACACCTTC. Protein: CASSLSRTRDYGYTF.

The chain carries TRBV5-1 and TRBJ1-2; D is ambiguous. There are 16 residues in the CDR3. The germline CDR1 and CDR2 sequences are SGHRS and YFSETQ. V gave up 5 bases and J gave up 0 bases, with 17 bases separating them. CDR3 nucleotide sequence: TGCGCCAGCAGTAACGGACTGGTGGATTCTAACTATGGCTACACCTTC. This gives the protein CASSNGLVDSNYGYTF.

This clone was counted a few times. The chain couples TRBV6-5 to TRBJ2-7; D might be TRBD1 (6 bases). The CDR3 runs 14 residues. The V gene lost 6 bases and the J gene lost 3 bases, with 15 bases spanning the gap. The germline CDR1 and CDR2 sequences are MNHEY and SVGAGI. CDR3 sequence reads: CASRTRVQGYEQYF. The CDR3 DNA is TGTGCCAGCAGGACGAGGGTACAGGGCTACGAGCAGTACTTC.

The chain is built from TRBV7-6 and TRBJ2-7; D gene unclear. Trimming cost V 0 bases and J 7 bases, with 10 bases left between them. The V gene's germline CDR1 is SGHVS and CDR2 FNYEAQ. The CDR3 runs to 13 residues. The CDR3 DNA reads as TGTGCCAGCAGCTTAGCGGCAGACGTGGAGCAGTACTTC. Encoded protein: CASSLAADVEQYF.

The chain has TRBV7-9 and TRBJ1-1, with 7 bases aligning to TRBD1. Germline V gene sequence: CDR1 SEHNR, CDR2 FQNEAQ (reference sequence). The V and J ends lost 8 bases and 3 bases, in that order; junction bases with no gene match: 15. This CDR3 has 16 amino acids. CDR3 coding DNA: TGTGCCAGCGCTACTTACCGCGGGACAGTCTACACTGAAGCTTTCTTT. Translated: CASATYRGTVYTEAFF.

The CDR3 region has the DNA TGTGCCAGCAGCCAAGAAGACAGGGGAGATGGCTACACCTTC. It specifies CASSQEDRGDGYTF. V and J are TRBV4-2 and TRBJ1-2; 8 bases line up with TRBD1. This CDR3 region has 14 residues. V was pared by 0 bases and J by 6 bases, with 3 bases of the junction left unmatched. Germline CDR1 and CDR2: LGHNA and YNFKEQ.

This chain links TRBV10-3 with TRBJ1-1; 7 bases agree with TRBD1. The germline CDR1 and CDR2 sequences are ENHRY and SYGVKD. This CDR3 is 14 amino acids long. Unmatched junction bases numbered 5, after V lost 7 bases and J lost 0 bases. CDR3 loop: CAITQTGLNTEAFF. The CDR3 nucleotides are TGTGCCATCACCCAGACAGGGCTGAACACTGAAGCTTTCTTT.

V is TRBV6-6 and J is TRBJ1-1; 8 bases fit TRBD1. The V gene's germline CDR1 is MNHNY and CDR2 SVGAGI (reference sequence). V lost 4 bases to trimming and J lost 4 bases; unmatched junction nucleotides: 2. The CDR3 totals 13 residues. The CDR3 loop is CASSLQGVTEAFF. CDR3 nucleotides: TGTGCCAGCAGTTTACAGGGGGTCACTGAAGCTTTCTTT.

V is TRBV6-1 and J is TRBJ2-3, with D maybe TRBD2 (6 bases). The germline V gene encodes CDR1 MNHNS and CDR2 SASEGT. Trimming pared 4 bases from V and 5 bases from J, leaving 10 bases between. There are 13 residues in the CDR3. CDR3 sequence: CASSVSGVDTQYF. CDR3 nucleotides: TGTGCCAGCAGTGTATCGGGGGTAGATACGCAGTATTTT.

This clone appeared a few times. This sequence joins TRBV27 and TRBJ1-6; unclear D gene. The CDR3 is made up of 13 amino acids. Germline assignment: CDR1 MNHEY and CDR2 SMNVEV (reference sequence). Trimming removed 6 bases at V and 2 bases at J, with 5 bases between. As DNA, the CDR3 is TGTGCCAGCAGGAGGGCCTATAATTCACCCCTCCACTTT. This gives the protein CASRRAYNSPLHF.

The V and J genes are TRBV5-6 and TRBJ1-5, with a tentative D call TRBD1 (6 bases). V was shortened by 1 base and J by 6 bases, with 17 bases between the two germline ends. The CDR3 extends over 16 amino acids. From germline, CDR1 is SGHDT and CDR2 YYEEEE. CDR3 residues: CASSLSSGRGSQPQHF. CDR3 sequence (DNA): TGTGCCAGCAGCTTGAGTTCGGGCAGGGGATCTCAGCCCCAGCATTTT.

The chain carries TRBV5-1 and TRBJ2-1; D unresolved. V lost 4 bases and J 10 bases, leaving 12 bases between the germline ends. CDR1 and CDR2 from the germline V gene are SGHRS and YFSETQ. The CDR3 extends over 12 amino acids. The CDR3 region has the DNA TGCGCCAGCAGCCGACCGCCTGCGGAGCAGTTCTTC. Protein product: CASSRPPAEQFF.

The chain has TRBV4-2 and TRBJ2-2; 12 bases fit TRBD1. Losses at the gene ends were 0 bases for V and 6 bases for J; bases not matched to a gene: 5. Germline-derived CDR1 and CDR2 are LGHNA and YNFKEQ. This CDR3 comprises 17 residues. The CDR3 loop is CASSQDSGQGAPGELFF. The CDR3 region has the DNA TGTGCCAGCAGCCAAGATTCGGGACAGGGGGCACCCGGGGAGCTGTTTTTT.

The CDR3 reads CAWSTGQGSYNSPLHF. The CDR3 DNA reads TGTGCCTGGTCGACAGGGCAGGGTTCCTATAATTCACCCCTCCACTTT. The chain combines TRBV30 with TRBJ1-6, with 7 bases lining up with TRBD1. The CDR3 contains 16 residues. In germline, CDR1 is GTSNPN, CDR2 SVGIG (reference sequence). V lost 5 bases, J lost 1 base, and 8 bases stayed unmatched.

The chain carries TRBV29-1 and TRBJ2-7, with 10 positions matching TRBD1. This CDR3 is built from 14 residues. In germline, CDR1 is SQVTM, CDR2 ANQGSEA. V shed 7 bases, J shed 2 bases, and the junction held 8 bases outside the gene matches. The CDR3 region is CSAGTGDGTYEQYF. The CDR3, as DNA: TGCAGCGCCGGGACAGGGGATGGGACCTACGAGCAGTACTTC.

This clone was counted once. The chain has TRBV19 and TRBJ1-4, with D possibly being TRBD1 (5 bases). The CDR3 sequence is 14 residues long. Germline CDR1 is LNHDA and CDR2 is SQIVND (reference sequence). Between the trimmed V and J ends, which lost 3 bases and 10 bases, there was a span of 15 bases. The CDR3, as DNA: TGTGCCAGTAGTATCCAGGGATTTAAGCGAAAACTGTTTTTT. It translates to CASSIQGFKRKLFF.

The V call is TRBV30, the J call TRBJ1-5; D is undetermined. V lost 0 bases to trimming and J lost 8 bases, with 14 bases between them. Germline V lookup: CDR1 GTSNPN, CDR2 SVGIG (reference sequence). CDR3 length: 14 amino acids. The CDR3 protein is CAWSVTFPPKPQHF. CDR3 sequence (DNA): TGTGCCTGGAGTGTAACTTTTCCCCCAAAGCCCCAGCATTTT.

The chain couples TRBV15 to TRBJ1-2; perhaps TRBD1 as D (6 bases). V was shortened by 1 base and J by 4 bases, with 13 bases between the two germline ends. Per the germline V gene, CDR1 is LNHNV and CDR2 is YYDKDF (reference sequence). CDR3 length equals 15 residues. CDR3: CATSRARTAIYGYTF. The CDR3 nucleotides are TGTGCCACCAGCAGAGCCCGGACAGCGATCTATGGCTACACCTTC.

The genes are TRBV5-4 and TRBJ2-5; D might be TRBD1 or TRBD2, each matching 5 bases. CDR3 length equals 15 residues. V shed 4 bases and J shed 4 bases, with 17 bases lying between them. Germline assignment: CDR1 SGHNT and CDR2 YYREEE (reference sequence). The CDR3 nucleotides are TGTGCCAGCAGCCCCCCGGGACCCCGCTCAGAGACCCAGTACTTC. It is translated as CASSPPGPRSETQYF.

V is TRBV4-2 and J is TRBJ2-1; TRBD2 agrees at 8 bases. The junction had 16 bases not matched to a gene; V was cut back by 1 base and J by 8 bases. The CDR3 spans 18 residues. Germline CDR1 is LGHNA and CDR2 is YNFKEQ. In DNA form, the CDR3 reads TGTGCCAGCAGCCAAGTTAGCCCCGGGACTAGGCTTTCAGATGAGCAGTTCTTC. Translated, it gives CASSQVSPGTRLSDEQFF.

The rearrangement links TRBV12-5 to TRBJ1-4, with 7 bases identical to TRBD1. The CDR3 has 15 residues. The V segment lost 5 bases and the J segment 5 bases; nucleotides outside the gene matches: 8. Germline V gene lookup returns CDR1 LGHNT and CDR2 FRNRAP. CDR3 amino acids: CASGIGDSGNEKLFF. The CDR3 nucleotides are TGTGCTAGTGGTATAGGGGACAGTGGAAATGAAAAACTGTTTTTT.

J is TRBJ1-1 and V is TRBV5-6, with D possibly being TRBD1 (6 bases). The V end was cut by 2 bases, the J end by 0 bases, with 8 bases between. Germline V gene data show CDR1 as SGHDT and CDR2 as YYEEEE. The CDR3 is 14 residues long. The CDR3 protein is CASSLGGVNTEAFF. Here the CDR3 DNA reads TGTGCCAGCAGCTTAGGGGGGGTGAACACTGAAGCTTTCTTT.

Here the CDR3 DNA reads TGTGCCAGCAGCGTTACTAGCGGGGGCGCCTACAATGAGCAGTTCTTC. Its protein is CASSVTSGGAYNEQFF. The rearrangement joins TRBV7-9 to TRBJ2-1, with 11 bases that match TRBD2. J gave up 2 bases and V 5 bases, and 5 bases lay outside the gene matches. The germline gives CDR1 SEHNR, CDR2 FQNEAQ (reference sequence). The CDR3 runs 16 residues.

This clone was counted only a few times. The V call is TRBV4-1, the J call TRBJ1-6; a weak D match, TRBD1 (5 bases). Per the germline V gene, CDR1 is MGHRA and CDR2 is YSYEKL. V was shortened by 3 bases and J by 8 bases, with 14 bases between the two germline ends. The CDR3 is 15 residues long. As DNA, the CDR3 is TGCGCCAGCAGCCATGACCGGGACGGATATTCACCCCTCCACTTT. Amino acid sequence: CASSHDRDGYSPLHF.

The rearrangement joins TRBV19 to TRBJ2-5, with 14 bases that match TRBD2. Looked up from germline, CDR1 is LNHDA and CDR2 is SQIVND (reference sequence). Losses at the gene ends were 5 bases for V and 1 base for J; bases not matched to a gene: 3. The CDR3 contains 16 residues. CDR3 in DNA: TGTGCCAGTAGTTCGGGGACTAGCGGGGGCCAAGAGACCCAGTACTTC. This sequence encodes CASSSGTSGGQETQYF. The full variable domain, its missing parts supplied by reference TRBV19 and TRBJ2-5, is DGGITQSPKYLFRKEGQNVTLSCEQNLNHDAMYWYRQDPGQGLRLIYYSQIVNDFQKGDIAEGYSVSREKKESFPLTVTSAQKNPTAFYLCASSSGTSGGQETQYFGPGTRLLVL.

The CDR3 DNA sequence: TGCGCCAGCAGCCAAGGGACAGGGACTACTGCTAACTATGGCTACACCTTC. This codes for CASSQGTGTTANYGYTF. This chain connects TRBV4-1 to TRBJ1-2, with 8 bases that match TRBD1. Germline lookup yields CDR1 MGHRA and CDR2 YSYEKL. With 1 base clipped from V and 0 bases from J, the junction kept 7 bases outside the gene matches. This CDR3 spans 17 amino acids.